This T cell receptor beta chain was captured by sequencing in a study of tumor and adjacent non-tumor tissue in lung cancer (dated by TCRdb to the late 2010s). At the level of the whole study: Of the cohort, about a dozen patients had adenocarcinoma, 2 had squamous cell carcinoma and 1 had small cell lung cancer. The approximately 15 patients were aged roughly 30 to 85 years, included approximately ten men and 5 women, and had TNM stage I to III disease. A total of fewer than 150 million productive TCRbeta reads were generated by sequencing, corresponding to an average of about 4.17 million reads per sample. The study compared bulk TCRbeta repertoires from lung tumor tissue and matched distant non-tumor lung tissue of approximately 15 lung cancer patients. About 30 paired specimens, one tumor and one normal lung sample per patient, were profiled by TCRbeta CDR3 sequencing. Results and caveats for the whole study, not just this receptor: Neither the sequencing platform nor unique molecular identifiers are mentioned in the methods. Peripheral blood was not sequenced, so blood TCRbeta repertoires in these lung cancer patients were not examined. Younger patients had significantly higher TCR diversity, and higher tumor TCR diversity was associated with shorter overall and disease-free survival. Tumor tissue showed significantly greater TCR diversity (inverse Simpson) than normal lung tissue (about 400 vs 180, P = 0.0075, Mann-Whitney U test). The top 100 clones accounted for a significantly larger cumulative portion of the repertoire in normal lung than in tumor tissue. The cohort had only 15 patients, and the authors noted that larger samples and more detailed clinical data are needed.

The V end gives up 10 bases and the J end 7 bases, leaving 7 bases in the junction not matched to a gene. Inclusive of the bounding cysteine and phenylalanine, the CDR3 is 13 residues long. The retained sequence is limited to the CDR3, 39 bases, with the frame set at the first base. The CDR1 and CDR2 encoded by the germline V gene are MDHEN and SYDVKM. Library preparation used multiplex PCR. TCRdb lists the instrument as Illumina HiSeq 2500. TCRbeta libraries were built by three rounds of nested PCR using primers (Table S4), following protocols modified from ARM-PCR. Before sequencing, PCR products of 200-500 bp were excised from the gel and purified with the QIAquick gel extraction kit. Turning to the authors' computational methods: Trimmomatic was used to clean the reads, FLASH was used to merge the reads into complete CDR3 sequences, and MiTCR was used to assign the reads to V(D)J germline segments. Clonal diversity was computed as the inverse Simpson's index with VDJtools. A read counted as productive if the sequence was in-frame and lacked a premature stop codon. The raw public data were reprocessed by TCRdb itself: fastp quality trimming at Q25, MiXCR clonotype calling, in-frame beta chains only. When rows share a CDR3 protein, they turn into one entry using the most common DNA and genes. The V and J calls were not made by the authors but by TCRdb's processing. The sample has approximately 100,000 distinct CDR3 sequences on record, more than 60% of them singletons. The leading ten clones occupy more than 35% of the sample.

This clonotype was detected many times. Its antigen is unknown. Base qualities were left out, and no much larger clone turns up one base away. Bulk unsorted tissue served as the source for RNA extraction, and RNA quality was assessed using a NanoDrop ND-1000 and an Agilent 2100. The donors were newly diagnosed lung cancer patients admitted for thoracic surgery in China from August to November 2014 who had not received prior chemotherapy. Anyone who had undergone radiotherapy or chemotherapy before, or who had another cancer at the same time, was left out of the study. Surgical tissue pieces of about 1-2.2 cm3 were preserved in RNAlater solution and stored at -80 °C until use.

Sequenced: lung tumor tissue. This chain is built from TRBV28 and TRBJ2-3, and 11 junction bases match TRBD1. The clonotype originates from a woman in her sixties or seventies with non-small cell lung cancer. The sequence in DNA is TGTGCCACCGGACAGGGGGCATCACATACGCAGTATTTT. Its protein is CATGQGASHTQYF. Reference TRBV28 and TRBJ2-3 genes cover what lies past the CDR3, so the full variable domain is DVKVTQSSRYLVKRTGEKVFLECVQDMDHENMFWYRQDPGLGLRLIYFSYDVKMKEKGDIPEGYSVSREKKERFSLILESASTNQTSMYLCATGQGASHTQYFGPGTRLTVL.